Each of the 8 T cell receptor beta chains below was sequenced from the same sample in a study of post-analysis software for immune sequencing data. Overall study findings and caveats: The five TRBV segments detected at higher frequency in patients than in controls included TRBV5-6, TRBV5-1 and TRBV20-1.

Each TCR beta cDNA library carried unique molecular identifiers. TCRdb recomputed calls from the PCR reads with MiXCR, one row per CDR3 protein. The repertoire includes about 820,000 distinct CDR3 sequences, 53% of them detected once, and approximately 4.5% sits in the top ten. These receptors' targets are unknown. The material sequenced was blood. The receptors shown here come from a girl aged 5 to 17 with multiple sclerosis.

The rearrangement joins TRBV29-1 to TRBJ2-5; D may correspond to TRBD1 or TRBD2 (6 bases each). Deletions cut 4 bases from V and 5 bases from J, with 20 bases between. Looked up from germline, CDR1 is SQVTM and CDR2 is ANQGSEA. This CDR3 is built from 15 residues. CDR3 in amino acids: CSVGGIAARGETQYF. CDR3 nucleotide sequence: TGCAGCGTTGGGGGAATAGCGGCAAGGGGGGAGACCCAGTACTTC.

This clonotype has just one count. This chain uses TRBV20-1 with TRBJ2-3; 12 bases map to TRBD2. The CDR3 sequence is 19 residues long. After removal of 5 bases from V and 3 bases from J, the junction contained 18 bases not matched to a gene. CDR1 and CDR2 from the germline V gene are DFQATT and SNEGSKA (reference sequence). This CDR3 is CSAVTQTSGRSGWTDTQYF. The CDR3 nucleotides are TGCAGTGCTGTGACTCAGACTAGCGGGAGATCCGGGTGGACAGATACGCAGTATTTT.

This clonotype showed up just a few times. CDR3: CASTPLQGAYGYTF. Written as DNA, the CDR3 is TGCGCCAGCACTCCGTTACAGGGCGCCTATGGCTACACCTTC. V gene TRBV5-1 combines with J gene TRBJ1-2; a weak D match, TRBD1 (6 bases). Germline CDR1 SGHRS, CDR2 YFSETQ. The length of the CDR3 is 14 residues. Trimming shortened V by 6 bases and J by 4 bases, and 16 bases separated the two germline ends.

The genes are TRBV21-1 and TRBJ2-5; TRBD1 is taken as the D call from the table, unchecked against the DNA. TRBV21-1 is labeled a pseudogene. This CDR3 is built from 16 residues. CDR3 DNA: TGTGCCAGCAGCAAAGCGCGTGGGTCCCAAGAAGAGACCCAGTACTTC. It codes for CASSKARGSQEETQYF.

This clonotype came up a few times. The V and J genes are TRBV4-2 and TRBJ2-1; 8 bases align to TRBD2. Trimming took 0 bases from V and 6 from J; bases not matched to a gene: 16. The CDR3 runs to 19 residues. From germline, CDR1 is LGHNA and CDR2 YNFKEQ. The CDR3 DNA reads TGTGCCAGCAGCCAAGATCTCGTTTTGGTTGGCGGGAGGTCCAATGAGCAGTTCTTC. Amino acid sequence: CASSQDLVLVGGRSNEQFF.

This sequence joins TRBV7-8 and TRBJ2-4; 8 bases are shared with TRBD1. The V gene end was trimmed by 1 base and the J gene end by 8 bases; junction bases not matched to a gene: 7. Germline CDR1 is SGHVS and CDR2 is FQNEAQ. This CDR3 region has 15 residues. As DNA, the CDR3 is TGTGCCAGCAGCTTAGGTCAGGGGGCGCGGGACATTCAGTACTTC. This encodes CASSLGQGARDIQYF.

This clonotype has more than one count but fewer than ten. CDR3 DNA sequence: TGCAGCGCTGTTTCGTCTAGGAGCGATGAAAAACTGTTTTTT. It is translated as CSAVSSRSDEKLFF. The chain employs TRBV29-1 and TRBJ1-4, with D unresolved. V gave up 7 bases and J gave up 6 bases, with 18 bases separating them. The CDR3 consists of 14 residues. Germline loops: CDR1 SQVTM, CDR2 ANQGSEA.

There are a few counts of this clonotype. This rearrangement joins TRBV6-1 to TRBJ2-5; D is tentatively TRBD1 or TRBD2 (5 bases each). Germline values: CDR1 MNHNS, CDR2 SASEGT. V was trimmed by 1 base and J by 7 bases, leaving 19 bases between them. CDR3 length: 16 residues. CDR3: CASSEGSDGTQMTQYF. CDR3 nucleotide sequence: TGTGCCAGCAGTGAAGGGTCGGACGGGACCCAGATGACCCAGTACTTC.